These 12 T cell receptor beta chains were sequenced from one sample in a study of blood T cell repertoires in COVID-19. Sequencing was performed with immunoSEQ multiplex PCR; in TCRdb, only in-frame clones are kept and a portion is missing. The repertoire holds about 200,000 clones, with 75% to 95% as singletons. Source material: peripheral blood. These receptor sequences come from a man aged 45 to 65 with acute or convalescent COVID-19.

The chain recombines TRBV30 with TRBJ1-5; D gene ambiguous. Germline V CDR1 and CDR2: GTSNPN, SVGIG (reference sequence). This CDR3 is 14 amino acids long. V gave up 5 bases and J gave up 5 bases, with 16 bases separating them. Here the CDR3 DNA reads TGTGCCTGGTCAGGTTTGGCACACGATCAGCCCCAGCATTTT. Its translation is CAWSGLAHDQPQHF.

The CDR3 reads CASSSGQATNEKLFF. CDR3 sequence (DNA): TGTGCCAGCAGCTCCGGACAAGCAACTAATGAAAAACTGTTTTTT. The chain combines TRBV7-9 with TRBJ1-4; weak D call: TRBD1 (5 bases). V lost 4 bases and J 0 bases, leaving 9 bases between the germline ends. CDR3 length: 15 residues. CDR1 and CDR2 (germline): SEHNR, FQNEAQ (reference sequence).

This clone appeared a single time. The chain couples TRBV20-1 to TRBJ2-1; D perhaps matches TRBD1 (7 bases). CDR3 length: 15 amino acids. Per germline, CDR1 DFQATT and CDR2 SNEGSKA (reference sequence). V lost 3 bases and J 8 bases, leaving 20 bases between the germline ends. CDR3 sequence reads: CSASPTGARGYEQFF. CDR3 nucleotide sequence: TGCAGTGCTAGTCCTACAGGGGCGCGGGGATATGAGCAGTTCTTC.

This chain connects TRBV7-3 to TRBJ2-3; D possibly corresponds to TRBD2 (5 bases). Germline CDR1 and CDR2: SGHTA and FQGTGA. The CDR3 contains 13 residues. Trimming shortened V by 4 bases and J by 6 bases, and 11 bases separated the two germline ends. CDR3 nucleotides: TGTGCCAGCAGCTCTCTACGCGGGGATACGCAGTATTTT. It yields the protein CASSSLRGDTQYF.

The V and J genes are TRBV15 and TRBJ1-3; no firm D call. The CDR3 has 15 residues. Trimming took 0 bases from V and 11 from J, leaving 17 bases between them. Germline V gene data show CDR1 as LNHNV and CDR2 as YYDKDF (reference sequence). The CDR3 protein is CATSRDGGPFSAIYF. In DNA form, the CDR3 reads TGTGCCACCAGCAGAGACGGAGGGCCTTTCAGCGCCATATATTTT.

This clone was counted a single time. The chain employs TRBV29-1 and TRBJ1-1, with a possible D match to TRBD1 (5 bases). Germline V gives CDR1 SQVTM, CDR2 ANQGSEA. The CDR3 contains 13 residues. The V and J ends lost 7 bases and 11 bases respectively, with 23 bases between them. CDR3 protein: CSAGGTQWVGAFF. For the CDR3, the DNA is TGCAGCGCCGGGGGGACCCAATGGGTTGGTGCTTTCTTT.

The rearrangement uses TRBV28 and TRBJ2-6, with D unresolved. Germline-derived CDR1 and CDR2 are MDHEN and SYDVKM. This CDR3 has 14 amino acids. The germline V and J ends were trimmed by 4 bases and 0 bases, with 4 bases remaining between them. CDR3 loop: CASSSFSGANVLTF. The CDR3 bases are TGTGCCAGCAGTTCGTTCTCTGGGGCCAACGTCCTGACTTTC.

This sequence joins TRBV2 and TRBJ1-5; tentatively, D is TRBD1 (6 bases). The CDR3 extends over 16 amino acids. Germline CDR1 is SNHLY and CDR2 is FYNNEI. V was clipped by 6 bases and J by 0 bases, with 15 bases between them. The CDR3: CASRPRGQTSNQPQHF. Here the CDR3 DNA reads TGTGCCAGCAGGCCCCGGGGACAAACTAGCAATCAGCCCCAGCATTTT.

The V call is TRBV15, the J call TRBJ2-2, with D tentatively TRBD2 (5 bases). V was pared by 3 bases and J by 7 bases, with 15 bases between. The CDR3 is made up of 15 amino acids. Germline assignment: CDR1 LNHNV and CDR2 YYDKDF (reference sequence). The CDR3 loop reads CATSRNPNEGGELFF. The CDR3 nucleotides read TGTGCCACCAGCAGGAACCCAAATGAGGGCGGGGAGCTGTTTTTT.

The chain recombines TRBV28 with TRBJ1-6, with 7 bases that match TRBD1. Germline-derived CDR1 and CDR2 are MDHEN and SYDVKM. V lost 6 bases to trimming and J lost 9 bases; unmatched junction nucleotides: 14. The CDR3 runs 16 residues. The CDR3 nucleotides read TGTGCCAGCAGCACCGGACAGGACGATAATGTTTCACCCCTCCACTTT. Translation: CASSTGQDDNVSPLHF.

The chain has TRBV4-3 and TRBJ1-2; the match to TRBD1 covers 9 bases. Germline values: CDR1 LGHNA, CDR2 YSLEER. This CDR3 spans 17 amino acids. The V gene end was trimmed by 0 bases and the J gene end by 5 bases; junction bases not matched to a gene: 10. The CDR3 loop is CASSQDGGQGSGYGYTF. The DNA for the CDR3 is TGCGCCAGCAGCCAAGATGGCGGACAGGGGAGCGGATATGGCTACACCTTC.

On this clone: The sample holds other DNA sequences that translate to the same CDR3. The DNA for the CDR3 is TGTGCCAGCAGCTTAGTAGCGGGGCCGAACACCGGGGAGCTGTTTTTT. Residues: CASSLVAGPNTGELFF. This chain joins TRBV7-2 and TRBJ2-2; 8 bases fit TRBD2. The CDR3 is 16 amino acids. The V gene's germline CDR1 is SGHTA and CDR2 FQGNSA. With V trimmed by 1 base and J by 0 bases, 1 base remained unmatched.